The 32 T cell receptor beta chains reported below all come from one sample, sequenced in a study of blood T cell repertoires in COVID-19. Repertoires were generated with immunoSEQ multiplex PCR, while TCRdb's copy carries only in-frame clones and drops some. The sample holds some 330,000 clones, around 87% seen once. The source material was peripheral blood. The receptors derive from a woman aged 45 to 65 with active or convalescent COVID-19.

This sequence joins TRBV18 and TRBJ1-1; TRBD1 aligns across 7 bases. V was pared by 3 bases and J by 2 bases, with 6 bases of the junction left unmatched. Germline values: CDR1 KGHSH, CDR2 LQKENI. This CDR3 spans 15 amino acids. CDR3 amino acids: CASSPAGQANTEAFF. CDR3 sequence (DNA): TGTGCCAGCTCACCTGCCGGACAGGCTAACACTGAAGCTTTCTTT.

J is TRBJ1-4 and V is TRBV27, with TRBD1 as a possible D gene (6 bases). The germline V gene encodes CDR1 MNHEY and CDR2 SMNVEV (reference sequence). V lost 6 bases, J lost 2 bases, and 16 bases lay in between. The CDR3 has 16 amino acids. CDR3 DNA: TGTGCCAGCAGCTTGGCCTGGGGGCCGACTAATGAAAAACTGTTTTTT. Translation: CASSLAWGPTNEKLFF.

The chain joins TRBV18 to TRBJ2-1; 8 bases match TRBD1. Germline V gene lookup returns CDR1 KGHSH and CDR2 LQKENI. This CDR3 is built from 13 residues. Trimming cost V 4 bases and J 9 bases; bases outside gene matches: 5. The CDR3 protein is CASSLSGGGEQFF. The CDR3 nucleotides read TGTGCCAGCTCACTCTCAGGGGGCGGTGAGCAGTTCTTC.

This clone was picked up one time. V usage is TRBV12-3 or TRBV12-4 and J usage is TRBJ2-5; 8 bases map to TRBD2. V gave up 8 bases and J gave up 4 bases; unmatched junction bases: 6. This CDR3 region has 13 residues. CDR3 sequence: CASSGLARETQYF. CDR3 nucleotides: TGTGCCAGCTCTGGACTAGCAAGAGAGACCCAGTACTTC.

The rearrangement joins TRBV30 to TRBJ2-2; a weak D match, TRBD1 (6 bases). The length of the CDR3 is 18 residues. The V gene's germline CDR1 is GTSNPN and CDR2 SVGIG (reference sequence). The V and J ends lost 0 bases and 3 bases respectively, with 20 bases between them. The CDR3 nucleotides are TGTGCCTGGAGTGTGCGAGAGGACAGAGCCAACTACACCGGGGAGCTGTTTTTT. Its protein is CAWSVREDRANYTGELFF.

This clone came up once. The rearrangement uses TRBV4-1 and TRBJ2-1; 10 bases align to TRBD2. The CDR3 loop spans 18 amino acids. The germline gives CDR1 MGHRA, CDR2 YSYEKL. V shed 3 bases, J shed 1 base, and the junction held 9 bases outside the gene matches. The CDR3 DNA reads as TGCGCCAGCAGCCATGGCAAACTAGCGGGACTGTCCTACAATGAGCAGTTCTTC. Translating gives CASSHGKLAGLSYNEQFF.

The gene calls are TRBV10-3 and TRBJ2-6; 8 bases align to TRBD2. Germline V CDR1 and CDR2: ENHRY, SYGVKD. Losses at the gene ends were 0 bases for V and 4 bases for J; bases not matched to a gene: 14. The CDR3 is 20 amino acids. The CDR3 here is CAISESTLAGGLRGANVLTF. The CDR3 DNA sequence: TGTGCCATCAGTGAGTCGACTCTGGCGGGAGGTTTGCGGGGGGCCAACGTCCTGACTTTC.

This chain uses TRBV29-1 with TRBJ1-2; the D is unclear. Germline V lookup: CDR1 SQVTM, CDR2 ANQGSEA. V was trimmed by 4 bases and J by 7 bases, leaving 16 bases between them. The CDR3 contains 13 residues. The CDR3 DNA reads as TGCAGCGTTGGTGAGGATGTGGGAGGTGGCTACACCTTC. Translated, it gives CSVGEDVGGGYTF.

V usage is TRBV11-2 and J usage is TRBJ2-3; perhaps TRBD2 as D (5 bases). The V and J ends lost 4 bases and 2 bases respectively, with 16 bases between them. The CDR3 is 16 residues long. Germline CDR1 reads SGHAT; CDR2 reads FQNNGV. The CDR3 loop reads CASSSAGLASTDTQYF. The CDR3 bases are TGTGCCAGCAGCTCCGCGGGTTTGGCATCCACAGATACGCAGTATTTT.

The V gene is TRBV7-2, the J gene TRBJ1-3; 7 bases agree with TRBD1. V gave up 1 base and J gave up 2 bases; unmatched junction bases: 5. CDR3 size: 16 residues. Germline CDR1 reads SGHTA; CDR2 reads FQGNSA. The CDR3 protein is CASSLGPDRAGNTIYF. In DNA, the CDR3 is TGTGCCAGCAGCTTAGGACCCGACAGGGCTGGAAACACCATATATTTT.

The chain uses TRBV27 and TRBJ2-5, with a possible D match to TRBD1 (5 bases). Trimming took 5 bases from V and 3 from J, leaving 7 bases between them. The CDR3 is 12 residues long. Looked up from germline, CDR1 is MNHEY and CDR2 is SMNVEV (reference sequence). CDR3 sequence: CASSTTEETQYF. The DNA for the CDR3 is TGTGCCAGCAGTACGACAGAAGAGACCCAGTACTTC.

This clone was detected only once. The V call is TRBV6-4, the J call TRBJ1-3; TRBD1 matches at 7 bases. Germline CDR1 and CDR2: MRHNA and SNTAGT. The junction had 2 bases not matched to a gene; V was cut back by 6 bases and J by 0 bases. The CDR3 length is 14 residues. CDR3 amino acids: CASRRGHSGNTIYF. CDR3 DNA: TGTGCCAGCAGGAGGGGGCACTCTGGAAACACCATATATTTT.

This clone has a single count. This chain joins TRBV4-2 and TRBJ2-7; 7 bases map to TRBD2. The CDR3 length is 15 residues. The V gene end was trimmed by 1 base and the J gene end by 2 bases; junction bases not matched to a gene: 5. CDR1 and CDR2 (germline): LGHNA, YNFKEQ. The CDR3 DNA sequence: TGTGCCAGCAGCCAAGGGGGTCGGGGGGCCTACGAGCAGTACTTC. Protein sequence: CASSQGGRGAYEQYF.

This sequence joins TRBV7-2 and TRBJ2-5; D possibly corresponds to TRBD1 (8 bases). The CDR3 runs to 14 residues. Germline values: CDR1 SGHTA, CDR2 FQGNSA. V dropped 5 bases and J dropped 10 bases, with 20 bases sitting between them. CDR3 sequence: CASSPRQGRDGQYF. The CDR3 nucleotides read TGTGCCAGCAGCCCCAGACAGGGGAGGGACGGCCAGTACTTC.

This clone has a single count. The rearrangement joins TRBV28 to TRBJ1-6; 10 nucleotides align to TRBD1. The ends lost 4 bases at V and 3 bases at J; junction bases unmatched: 9. CDR3 length equals 18 residues. Germline lookup yields CDR1 MDHEN and CDR2 SYDVKM. The CDR3 here is CASSYRRQGASYNSPLHF. Written as DNA, the CDR3 is TGTGCCAGCAGTTACCGTCGACAGGGGGCCAGCTATAATTCACCCCTCCACTTT.

A few counts support this clone. This chain uses TRBV25-1 with TRBJ1-3; the D gene is possibly TRBD1 (6 bases). Germline V CDR1 and CDR2: MGHDK, SYGVNS. V lost 5 bases and J 6 bases, leaving 17 bases between the germline ends. The CDR3 runs 15 residues. The CDR3: CASSPRTGFENTIYF. The CDR3 nucleotides read TGTGCCAGCAGTCCACGAACAGGGTTTGAAAACACCATATATTTT.

This chain joins TRBV7-3 and TRBJ2-1; D is perhaps TRBD2 (5 bases). Germline V gene lookup returns CDR1 SGHTA and CDR2 FQGTGA. The CDR3 is 15 residues long. V was shortened by 5 bases and J by 4 bases, with 15 bases between the two germline ends. The CDR3 region has the DNA TGTGCCAGCAGCGTAAGAGGGAACCCTTACAATGAGCAGTTCTTC. Protein sequence: CASSVRGNPYNEQFF. The variable domain in full, completed from reference TRBV7-3 and TRBJ2-1, reads GAGVSQTPSNKVTEKGKYVELRCDPISGHTALYWYRQSLGQGPEFLIYFQGTGAADDSGLPNDRFFAVRPEGSVSTLKIQRTERGDSAVYLCASSVRGNPYNEQFFGPGTRLTVL.

The chain recombines TRBV30 with TRBJ1-2; a possible D gene is TRBD1 (6 bases). This CDR3 is built from 15 residues. CDR1 GTSNPN and CDR2 SVGIG come from the germline V gene (reference sequence). Trimming removed 0 bases at V and 5 bases at J, with 16 bases between. The CDR3: CAWSVGGYREYGYTF. DNA for the CDR3: TGTGCCTGGAGTGTAGGGGGATATAGGGAATATGGCTACACCTTC.

In nucleotides, the CDR3 is TGTGCCAGCTCAGGGGGGATGAACACTGAAGCTTTCTTT. As protein: CASSGGMNTEAFF. V gene TRBV18 combines with J gene TRBJ1-1; D perhaps matches TRBD1 (5 bases). V lost 5 bases and J lost 0, with 7 bases in between. The germline gives CDR1 KGHSH, CDR2 LQKENI. CDR3 length: 13 residues.

V is TRBV28 and J is TRBJ1-4; the D gene is possibly TRBD1 (5 bases). The CDR3 runs to 20 residues. Germline CDR1 MDHEN, CDR2 SYDVKM. Trimming removed 4 bases at V and 2 bases at J, with 26 bases between. The CDR3 bases are TGTGCCAGCAGTTATAAACTGGGAACCCCACGATGGGGCACTAATGAAAAACTGTTTTTT. This codes for CASSYKLGTPRWGTNEKLFF. Full variable domain (outside the CDR3, taken from reference TRBV28 and TRBJ1-4): DVKVTQSSRYLVKRTGEKVFLECVQDMDHENMFWYRQDPGLGLRLIYFSYDVKMKEKGDIPEGYSVSREKKERFSLILESASTNQTSMYLCASSYKLGTPRWGTNEKLFFGSGTQLSVL.

CDR3 in amino acids: CASSLSGSVGELFF. CDR3 coding DNA: TGTGCCAGCAGCTTAAGCGGGTCGGTCGGGGAGCTGTTTTTT. The gene calls are TRBV7-3 and TRBJ2-2; D is perhaps TRBD2 (5 bases). Per germline, CDR1 SGHTA and CDR2 FQGTGA. The germline V and J ends were trimmed by 1 base and 7 bases, with 10 bases remaining between them. This CDR3 spans 14 amino acids. The full variable domain, with the rest looked up from reference TRBV7-3 and TRBJ2-2, is GAGVSQTPSNKVTEKGKYVELRCDPISGHTALYWYRQSLGQGPEFLIYFQGTGAADDSGLPNDRFFAVRPEGSVSTLKIQRTERGDSAVYLCASSLSGSVGELFFGEGSRLTVL.

This chain connects TRBV14 to TRBJ2-1, with D perhaps TRBD1 (6 bases). The germline V gene encodes CDR1 SGHDN and CDR2 FVKESK. The V end lost 2 bases, the J end lost 9 bases, and 8 bases lay between the germline ends. The CDR3 loop spans 12 amino acids. Written as DNA, the CDR3 is TGTGCCAGCAGCCAATACAGGGTTGAGCAGTTCTTC. This codes for CASSQYRVEQFF. Variable domain in full (rest from reference TRBV14 and TRBJ2-1): EAGVTQFPSHSVIEKGQTVTLRCDPISGHDNLYWYRRVMGKEIKFLLHFVKESKQDESGMPNNRFLAERTGGTYSTLKVQPAELEDSGVYFCASSQYRVEQFFGPGTRLTVL.

This chain connects TRBV15 to TRBJ2-1; possible D gene TRBD2, 6 bases. Trimming removed 0 bases at V and 6 bases at J, with 15 bases between. The CDR3 sequence is 16 residues long. Germline V gene lookup returns CDR1 LNHNV and CDR2 YYDKDF (reference sequence). CDR3 in DNA: TGTGCCACCAGCAGAGAGGGGACTCTCGTCGGCAATGAGCAGTTCTTC. Protein sequence: CATSREGTLVGNEQFF.

The count of this clone is one. This chain uses TRBV28 with TRBJ2-1; 11 bases align to TRBD2. Losses at the gene ends were 6 bases for V and 9 bases for J; bases not matched to a gene: 13. Germline CDR1 and CDR2: MDHEN and SYDVKM. The CDR3 has 16 amino acids. CDR3 sequence reads: CASSRLGTSGWSEQFF. In DNA form, the CDR3 reads TGTGCCAGCAGCCGACTCGGGACTAGCGGTTGGAGTGAGCAGTTCTTC.

The chain carries TRBV28 and TRBJ1-4; 8 bases fit TRBD1. In germline, CDR1 is MDHEN, CDR2 SYDVKM. The length of the CDR3 is 14 residues. V trimming: 10 bases; J trimming: 7 bases; junction bases outside the gene matches: 11. CDR3 region: CAILDRGFGEKLFF. The CDR3 nucleotides read TGTGCCATATTAGACAGGGGCTTTGGTGAAAAACTGTTTTTT.

CDR3 bases: TGTGCCAGCAGTTTCAACAGGGGACAAGCTTTCTTT. This codes for CASSFNRGQAFF. The chain recombines TRBV12-3 or TRBV12-4 with TRBJ1-1; TRBD1 matches 7 bases. The J segment lost 9 bases and the V segment lost 3 bases, leaving 4 bases of the junction unmatched. CDR3 length: 12 amino acids.

The chain combines TRBV10-3 with TRBJ1-1; D is perhaps TRBD1 (6 bases). The germline CDR1 and CDR2 sequences are ENHRY and SYGVKD. V was cut by 5 bases and J by 1 base, with 8 bases left in between. CDR3 size: 13 residues. DNA for the CDR3: TGTGCCATCAGTCAGGGGTCGAACACTGAAGCTTTCTTT. Translating gives CAISQGSNTEAFF.

The chain carries TRBV28 and TRBJ1-2, with TRBD1 identical over 9 bases. Losses at the gene ends were 3 bases for V and 6 bases for J; bases not matched to a gene: 11. The CDR3 totals 16 residues. Germline assignment: CDR1 MDHEN and CDR2 SYDVKM. CDR3 bases: TGTGCCAGCAGTTTTCGCCCGGGACAGGGTCGTGATGGCTACACCTTC. Amino acid sequence: CASSFRPGQGRDGYTF.

This clone was counted a few times. The chain links TRBV5-1 to TRBJ1-5, with TRBD1 identical over 10 bases. Germline lookup yields CDR1 SGHRS and CDR2 YFSETQ. The CDR3 length is 16 residues. The V and J ends lost 4 bases and 4 bases, in that order; junction bases with no gene match: 8. CDR3 bases: TGCGCCAGCAGCCCCGGGGACAGGGGCGGGAATCAGCCCCAGCATTTT. Its protein product is CASSPGDRGGNQPQHF.

Worth noting for this clone: At the DNA level, this CDR3 is encoded by other sequences in the same sample as well. The chain couples TRBV4-3 to TRBJ2-3, with TRBD2 as a possible D gene (5 bases). Trimming shortened V by 0 bases and J by 1 base, and 11 bases separated the two germline ends. Germline-derived CDR1 and CDR2 are LGHNA and YSLEER. The CDR3 consists of 16 residues. For the CDR3, the DNA is TGCGCCAGCAGCCAAGAACGGACCGGGGGCACAGATACGCAGTATTTT. It translates to CASSQERTGGTDTQYF.

J is TRBJ1-1 and V is TRBV18; TRBD1 agrees at 11 bases. The germline V gene has CDR1 KGHSH and CDR2 LQKENI. The CDR3 length is 14 residues. V gave up 3 bases and J gave up 10 bases; unmatched junction bases: 7. This chain's CDR3 is CASSPWTGGGVAFF. The CDR3 region has the DNA TGTGCCAGCTCACCGTGGACAGGGGGCGGGGTAGCTTTCTTT.

This clone was recorded only once. The rearrangement joins TRBV18 to TRBJ2-3, with 8 bases fitting TRBD1. V lost 1 base, J lost 4 bases, and 7 bases stayed unmatched. The CDR3 spans 16 residues. CDR1 and CDR2 from the germline V gene are KGHSH and LQKENI. The CDR3 sequence is CASSPRTGGIADTQYF. In DNA form, the CDR3 reads TGTGCCAGCTCACCACGTACAGGGGGGATAGCAGATACGCAGTATTTT.